Below are 22 T cell receptor beta chains sequenced from a single sample in a study of T-cell reconstitution after alpha-beta-depleted transplantation in children. A library of TCRbeta sequences, prepared with unique molecular identifiers, was generated. TCRdb re-analysed the PCR reads in MiXCR, keeping a single row per CDR3 protein. The repertoire holds hundreds of thousands of distinct CDR3 sequences, with 15% to 20% as singletons. Source: PBMCs from the stem cell graft donor, taken from the stem cell graft. The source is a human donor who donated a stem cell graft to a child with acute myeloid leukemia.

This clonotype was seen ten or more times. The chain carries TRBV20-1 and TRBJ2-5; the D is unclear. Per germline, CDR1 DFQATT and CDR2 SNEGSKA (reference sequence). The germline V and J ends were trimmed by 6 bases and 1 base, with 18 bases remaining between them. This CDR3 spans 15 amino acids. The CDR3 sequence is CSANIPRFPQETQYF. CDR3 sequence (DNA): TGCAGTGCCAACATCCCCAGGTTTCCCCAAGAGACCCAGTACTTC.

The chain uses TRBV6-2 or TRBV6-3 and TRBJ2-3; 11 bases match TRBD2. The CDR3 runs 16 residues. Germline assignment: CDR1 MNHEY and CDR2 SVGEGT. Germline trimming cut 6 bases from V and 5 bases from J; bases unmatched to any gene: 10. In nucleotides, the CDR3 is TGTGCCAGCAGCAAACAACTAGCGGGGGCCAGAGATACGCAGTATTTT. Protein: CASSKQLAGARDTQYF.

This clonotype was counted a few times. This chain links TRBV6-1 with TRBJ2-7; no clear D. This CDR3 comprises 14 residues. The V end lost 4 bases, the J end lost 2 bases, and 12 bases lay between the germline ends. Germline loops: CDR1 MNHNS, CDR2 SASEGT. CDR3 DNA sequence: TGTGCCAGCAGTGTAGAGAAGTTAGCCTACGAGCAGTACGTC. Its translation is CASSVEKLAYEQYV.

This clonotype has only a few counts. V is TRBV5-4 and J is TRBJ2-1; 10 bases agree with TRBD2. This CDR3 contains 17 residues. Germline loops: CDR1 SGHNT, CDR2 YYREEE (reference sequence). After removal of 2 bases from V and 6 bases from J, the junction contained 11 bases not matched to a gene. The CDR3 spells CASSLWASGGPVNEQFF. The CDR3 nucleotides are TGTGCCAGCAGCTTATGGGCTAGCGGGGGACCAGTCAATGAGCAGTTCTTC.

This clonotype was observed a few times. The chain combines TRBV12-3 or TRBV12-4 with TRBJ1-2; a possible D gene is TRBD1 (6 bases). V lost 6 bases to trimming and J lost 0 bases, with 20 bases between them. The CDR3 runs to 17 residues. CDR3 bases: TGTGCCAGCAGGCTCCCGAATACCGACAGGACTAACTATGGCTACACCTTC. Amino acid sequence: CASRLPNTDRTNYGYTF.

This chain joins TRBV7-3 and TRBJ2-1; D may match TRBD1 or TRBD2 (5 bases each). V shed 1 base and J shed 0 bases, with 10 bases lying between them. CDR1 is SGHTA, CDR2 FQGTGA, per germline. The CDR3 runs to 16 residues. CDR3 sequence (DNA): TGTGCCAGCAGCTTAAAGAGGGGCATCTCCTACAATGAGCAGTTCTTC. The encoded protein is CASSLKRGISYNEQFF.

This clonotype showed up many times. CDR3 sequence reads: CSARTGGYEQFF. CDR3 sequence (DNA): TGCAGTGCTAGGACAGGGGGGTATGAGCAGTTCTTC. The chain has TRBV20-1 and TRBJ2-1; 9 bases agree with TRBD1. Germline V CDR1 and CDR2: DFQATT, SNEGSKA (reference sequence). Trimming removed 3 bases from V and 8 bases from J; junction bases left unmatched: 2. The CDR3 covers 12 residues.

This clonotype has ten or more counts. V gene TRBV20-1 combines with J gene TRBJ1-4; D is unresolved. The CDR3 sequence is 15 residues long. Deletions cut 0 bases from V and 0 bases from J, with 8 bases between. Germline V gives CDR1 DFQATT, CDR2 SNEGSKA (reference sequence). The CDR3 coding sequence is TGCAGTGCTAGAGATCGTGCAGCAACTAATGAAAAACTGTTTTTT. Protein: CSARDRAATNEKLFF.

Comments on this clonotype: A much larger clone differs by one base, so this may be a read error. This chain connects TRBV7-2 to TRBJ2-3; no clear D gene. The ends were cut back, 5 bases at V and 4 bases at J, with 13 bases in the middle. This CDR3 has 14 residues. The germline V gene has CDR1 SGHTA and CDR2 FQGNSA. In nucleotides, the CDR3 is TGTGCCAGCAGCATCGACCCAGGACCAGATACGCAGTATTTT. This encodes CASSIDPGPDTQYF.

The rearrangement joins TRBV7-9 to TRBJ2-7; the D gene is possibly TRBD1 (6 bases). The CDR3 spans 14 residues. With 2 bases removed from V and 4 bases from J, the gap between germline ends came to 12 bases. Germline lookup yields CDR1 SEHNR and CDR2 FQNEAQ (reference sequence). The CDR3 DNA is TGTGCCAGCAGCTTACCCGGGACAATATACGAGCAGTACTTC. It yields the protein CASSLPGTIYEQYF.

Ten or more counts support this clonotype. V and J are TRBV29-1 and TRBJ2-6, with 8 bases matching TRBD1. The germline CDR1 and CDR2 sequences are SQVTM and ANQGSEA. The CDR3 runs 17 residues. Germline trimming cut 5 bases from V and 0 bases from J; bases unmatched to any gene: 9. The CDR3 DNA follows: TGCAGCGTTAAGAGTACAGGGGGGCCCTCTGGGGCCAACGTCCTGACTTTC. This sequence encodes CSVKSTGGPSGANVLTF.

Regarding this clonotype: At one boundary the junction diverges from the germline segment, which might be a read error. This chain uses TRBV20-1 with TRBJ2-1, with 11 nucleotides matching TRBD2. Germline CDR1 reads DFQATT; CDR2 reads SNEGSKA (reference sequence). The CDR3 spans 17 residues. CDR3 nucleotide sequence: TGCTGTGCTAGAGATGGTAGCGGGGGGGTTTTTTACAATGAGCAGTTCTTC. This codes for CCARDGSGGVFYNEQFF.

In this sample, this clonotype turned up a few times. The genes are TRBV4-3 and TRBJ2-2; D is possibly TRBD2 (5 bases). The V gene's germline CDR1 is LGHNA and CDR2 YSLEER. V lost 6 bases and J 6 bases, leaving 20 bases between the germline ends. This CDR3 region has 16 residues. The CDR3 reads CASRSWFDGDPGELFF. DNA for the CDR3: TGCGCCAGCAGATCTTGGTTCGACGGGGATCCCGGGGAGCTGTTTTTT.

V gene TRBV7-2 combines with J gene TRBJ1-6; D unresolved. CDR3 length: 13 residues. CDR1 is SGHTA, CDR2 FQGNSA, per germline. The ends were cut back, 4 bases at V and 10 bases at J, with 11 bases in the middle. CDR3 DNA sequence: TGTGCCAGCAGCTCCAGGACTCAGTCACCCCTCCACTTT. This encodes CASSSRTQSPLHF.

This clonotype was observed many times. CDR3 nucleotides: TGCAGTGTCAGGTCTAAGGACAACTATGGCTACACCTTC. It translates to CSVRSKDNYGYTF. The chain combines TRBV20-1 with TRBJ1-2, with D unclear. Germline V gene data show CDR1 as DFQATT and CDR2 as SNEGSKA (reference sequence). Between the trimmed V and J ends, which lost 7 bases and 2 bases, there was a span of 14 bases. This CDR3 comprises 13 residues.

This clonotype was observed a handful of times. The gene calls are TRBV20-1 and TRBJ2-7; D is ambiguous. The CDR3 loop spans 12 amino acids. CDR1 and CDR2 from the germline V gene are DFQATT and SNEGSKA (reference sequence). Trimming shortened V by 6 bases and J by 3 bases, and 12 bases separated the two germline ends. The CDR3: CSAEKTHYEQYF. The CDR3 DNA reads TGCAGTGCAGAGAAAACTCACTACGAGCAGTACTTC.

This chain uses TRBV7-3 with TRBJ2-2, with D possibly TRBD2 on 5 matching bases. Germline V gene sequence: CDR1 SGHTA, CDR2 FQGTGA. V was shortened by 5 bases and J by 5 bases, with 12 bases between the two germline ends. This CDR3 spans 14 amino acids. Here the CDR3 reads CASSPQPGTGELFF. CDR3 DNA sequence: TGTGCCAGCAGCCCCCAGCCGGGAACCGGGGAGCTGTTTTTT.

There are a few counts of this clonotype. The genes are TRBV15 and TRBJ1-3; 7 bases match TRBD1. Germline lookup yields CDR1 LNHNV and CDR2 YYDKDF (reference sequence). V dropped 5 bases and J dropped 3; count of bases not matched to a gene: 7. This CDR3 region has 15 residues. CDR3 coding DNA: TGTGCCACCAGCCTTAGACAGGGCTATGGAAACACCATATATTTT. This codes for CATSLRQGYGNTIYF.

The chain combines TRBV5-1 with TRBJ2-7, with TRBD2 matching 10 bases. Germline V CDR1 and CDR2: SGHRS, YFSETQ. V gave up 4 bases and J gave up 1 base; unmatched junction bases: 5. CDR3 length: 15 amino acids. The CDR3 DNA follows: TGCGCCAGCAGCCTAAGCGGGGGGGGATCCTACGAGCAGTACGTC. Its protein product is CASSLSGGGSYEQYV.

The rearrangement links TRBV7-9 to TRBJ1-2, with no clear D. CDR1 SEHNR and CDR2 FQNEAQ come from the germline V gene (reference sequence). CDR3 length: 14 amino acids. Deletions cut 5 bases from V and 5 bases from J, with 15 bases between. CDR3 nucleotide sequence: TGTGCCAGCAGCCCGCCGGGATCCGTTTATGGCTACACCTTC. It is translated as CASSPPGSVYGYTF.

This clonotype has a handful of counts. The CDR3 bases are TGCAGTGCTAGACTAGCGGGGGATCATGAGCAGTTCTTC. It is translated as CSARLAGDHEQFF. The rearrangement links TRBV20-1 to TRBJ2-1; 10 bases agree with TRBD2. The germline V gene has CDR1 DFQATT and CDR2 SNEGSKA (reference sequence). The CDR3 runs to 13 residues. V was pared by 2 bases and J by 8 bases, with 3 bases of the junction left unmatched.

This clonotype was observed at least ten times. The chain uses TRBV20-1 and TRBJ1-5, with unresolved D. Looked up from germline, CDR1 is DFQATT and CDR2 is SNEGSKA (reference sequence). V lost 6 bases to trimming and J lost 4 bases, with 10 bases between them. CDR3 length equals 12 residues. The CDR3: CSAKRRNQPQHF. The CDR3 nucleotides are TGCAGTGCCAAAAGGCGGAATCAGCCCCAGCATTTT.